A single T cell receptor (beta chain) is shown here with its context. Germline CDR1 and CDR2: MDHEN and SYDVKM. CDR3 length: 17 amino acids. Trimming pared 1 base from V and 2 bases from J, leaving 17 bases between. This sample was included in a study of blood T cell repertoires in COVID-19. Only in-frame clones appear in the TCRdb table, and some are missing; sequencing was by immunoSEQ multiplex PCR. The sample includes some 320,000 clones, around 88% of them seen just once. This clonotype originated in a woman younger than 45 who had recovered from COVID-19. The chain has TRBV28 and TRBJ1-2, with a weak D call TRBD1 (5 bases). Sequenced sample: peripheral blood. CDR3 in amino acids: CASSLLFQGSYNYGYTF. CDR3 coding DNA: TGTGCCAGCAGTTTATTGTTTCAGGGTTCCTACAACTATGGCTACACCTTC.